Listed below are T cell receptor beta chains from one sample, sequenced in a study of shared clonotypes between healthy human individuals. TCRdb's copy holds only in-frame clones and misses some; the assay was immunoSEQ multiplex PCR. Here the sample spans 950,000 to 1,100,000 clones, 75% to 85% being singletons. The sample was memory CD4+ T cells from PBMCs. These TCRs come from a man younger than 35 in good health. Some clones in this sample may be carry-over from other donors' samples. CDR3s include the opening cysteine and the closing phenylalanine or tryptophan. Fields, in order: CDR3 length, V gene, clone size, D gene, J gene, CDR3 DNA, CDR3 protein. The D gene is left open where the match is weak. The listing skips clone size in some rows; elsewhere it reads once, few, many or a size class.

17	TRBV27	many	TRBD2	TRBJ2-7	TGTGCCAGCAGTTTATCGTTAAGGACTAGCGTTCCCTACGAGCAGTACTTC	CASSLSLRTSVPYEQYF
14	TRBV6-6	-	-	TRBJ2-3	TGTGCCAGCAGGCAGCGGGCTAGCACAGATACGCAGTATTTT	CASRQRASTDTQYF
14	TRBV6-1	-	-	TRBJ1-4	TGTGCCAGCAGTCTCCCGGCCGATAATGAAAAACTGTTTTTT	CASSLPADNEKLFF
17	TRBV28	-	-	TRBJ1-2	TGTGCCAGCAGTTTTAGGGTAGTGGGCAGAGGAATCTATGGCTACACCTTC	CASSFRVVGRGIYGYTF
15	TRBV19	-	-	TRBJ1-1	TGTGCCGTAGTAGGTAGGGGCGCGGGTAGGGCTGAAGCTTTCTTT	CAVVGRGAGRAEAFF
14	TRBV5-1	-	TRBD1	TRBJ1-2	TGCGCCAGCCGACCTACCGGGACAGGGATTGACTACACCTTC	CASRPTGTGIDYTF
15	TRBV7-2	-	-	TRBJ1-1	TGTGCCAGCAGCTTAGGGGAGGGGTGGGACACTGAAGCTTTCTTT	CASSLGEGWDTEAFF
14	TRBV9	many	-	TRBJ1-1	TGTGCCAGCAGCGTTCTTGAGGGAACCACTGAAGCTTTCTTT	CASSVLEGTTEAFF
13	TRBV11-3	-	TRBD1	TRBJ1-2	TGTGCCAGCGCGGGACAGGGGGCGCCGGGCTACACCTTC	CASAGQGAPGYTF
17	TRBV5-1	-	TRBD1	TRBJ2-2	TGCGCCAGCAGCCCCGGGCACAGGGGCCCGAACACCGGGGAGCTGTTTTTT	CASSPGHRGPNTGELFF
12	TRBV7-8	-	-	TRBJ1-2	TGTGCCAGCAGCTTATCTGGCTTCGGCTACACCTTC	CASSLSGFGYTF
14	TRBV7-9	-	-	TRBJ1-3	TGTGCCAGCAGCCGCAGGGGTGGAGGAAACACCATATATTTT	CASSRRGGGNTIYF
13	TRBV6-4	-	-	TRBJ2-5	TGTGCCAGCAGCAGGATGGGAGGAGAGACCCAGTACTTC	CASSRMGGETQYF
16	TRBV11-2	-	TRBD2	TRBJ2-7	TGTGCCAGCAGCCGACAACTAGCGGGAGGGCCCAGCGAGCAGTACTTC	CASSRQLAGGPSEQYF
14	TRBV6-5	few	-	TRBJ1-4	TGTGCCAGCAGTTACCAGAGAACTAATGAAAAACTGTTTTTT	CASSYQRTNEKLFF
11	TRBV7-2	-	-	TRBJ1-1	TGTGCCAGCAGCTTAGGGGGAACTGTTTTCTTT	CASSLGGTVFF
15	TRBV2	-	TRBD1	TRBJ1-5	TGTGCCAGCAGTGGACAGGGTCAGAGCAATCAGCCCCAGCATTTT	CASSGQGQSNQPQHF
14	TRBV9	once	-	TRBJ1-2	TGTGCCAGCAGCGCCGACCCCAGGGGACATGGCTACACCTTC	CASSADPRGHGYTF
13	TRBV7-8	-	-	TRBJ1-5	TGTGCCAGCAGCTCATGGGGGGATCAGCCCCAGCATTTT	CASSSWGDQPQHF
19	TRBV28	-	TRBD1	TRBJ1-1	TGTGCCAGCAGTATACCAACCACCCGACAGGGAGAGTTGAACACTGAAGCTTTCTTT	CASSIPTTRQGELNTEAFF
14	TRBV6-5	-	TRBD1	TRBJ1-3	TGTGCCAGCAGGAACAGGGGGCAAGGAAACACCATATATTTT	CASRNRGQGNTIYF
18	TRBV7-9	-	-	TRBJ2-3	TGTGCCAGCAGCTTAAGGGCCTCAGGGACATTTAGCACAGATACGCAGTATTTT	CASSLRASGTFSTDTQYF
16	TRBV7-2	-	-	TRBJ2-7	TGTGCCAGCAGCTTAAGGGTACCTCTGAGCTCCTACGAGCAGTACTTC	CASSLRVPLSSYEQYF
14	TRBV15	-	-	TRBJ1-2	TGTGCCACCAGCAGAGATATTTCGGGGGTAGGCTACACCTTC	CATSRDISGVGYTF
13	TRBV5-1	-	-	TRBJ1-2	TGCGCCAGCAGCTTGGCGACTGCACATGGCTACACCTTC	CASSLATAHGYTF
16	TRBV30	-	TRBD1	TRBJ1-2	TGTGCCTGGAGTGGAAGAATAGGGGGCCGCCGGGAGGACTACACCTTC	CAWSGRIGGRREDYTF
13	TRBV5-1	-	-	TRBJ1-1	TGCGCCAGCAGCCATACAGGGAACACTGAAGCTTTCTTT	CASSHTGNTEAFF
14	TRBV7-6	-	-	TRBJ2-5	TGTGCCGGCAGCTCCCCGGACGGGGCAGAGACCCAGTACTTC	CAGSSPDGAETQYF
13	TRBV18	-	-	TRBJ1-5	TGTGCCAGCTCACCAACCGGGGATCAGCCCCAGCATTTT	CASSPTGDQPQHF